Each of the 19 T cell receptor beta chains below was sequenced from the same sample in a study of cytomegalovirus exposure and HLA in healthy donors. PCR amplification relied on 60 Vbeta primers (plus 13 Jbeta primers). TCRdb keeps only in-frame clones here, not all; method: immunoSEQ multiplex PCR. The table lists about 140,000 clones. Sequenced input: PBMCs. The receptors here all came from a man aged 35 to 55 in good health and CMV-seronegative.

J is TRBJ1-3 and V is TRBV18; D not resolved. V was shortened by 2 bases and J by 0 bases, with 17 bases between the two germline ends. Germline CDR1 reads KGHSH; CDR2 reads LQKENI. The CDR3 loop spans 18 amino acids. The CDR3: CASSPSMNSPRSGNTIYF. CDR3 DNA: TGTGCCAGCTCACCAAGCATGAACAGTCCGCGCTCTGGAAACACCATATATTTT.

The chain is built from TRBV14 and TRBJ2-7, with D possibly matching TRBD2 (5 bases). The V gene lost 4 bases and the J gene lost 5 bases, with 15 bases spanning the gap. From germline, CDR1 is SGHDN and CDR2 FVKESK. CDR3 length: 14 amino acids. As DNA, the CDR3 is TGTGCCAGCAGCCGGGAGCAATCGGGCCACGAGCAGTACTTC. Its protein is CASSREQSGHEQYF.

The chain joins TRBV5-6 to TRBJ2-4, with D perhaps matching TRBD1 (5 bases). Germline CDR1 SGHDT, CDR2 YYEEEE. V was clipped by 1 base and J by 6 bases, with 14 bases between them. There are 15 residues in the CDR3. The CDR3 nucleotides read TGTGCCAGCAGCTTGTTGGGGCCTCTGGGAAACATTCAGTACTTC. The encoded protein is CASSLLGPLGNIQYF.

The chain couples TRBV5-1 to TRBJ1-1; D uncertain. Trimming shortened V by 3 bases and J by 0 bases, and 18 bases separated the two germline ends. Germline CDR1 SGHRS, CDR2 YFSETQ. The CDR3 totals 17 residues. The CDR3 DNA is TGCGCCAGCAGCTCTGGAGCGGGAATAGTCCTGAACACTGAAGCTTTCTTT. Amino acid sequence: CASSSGAGIVLNTEAFF.

The rearrangement joins TRBV6-6 to TRBJ1-3; D is ambiguous. Germline V lookup: CDR1 MNHNY, CDR2 SVGAGI (reference sequence). CDR3 length equals 15 residues. The ends were cut back, 6 bases at V and 0 bases at J, with 12 bases in the middle. Here the CDR3 reads CASRTSSVSGNTIYF. The CDR3 DNA is TGTGCCAGCAGGACATCCTCGGTCTCTGGAAACACCATATATTTT.

This chain connects TRBV27 to TRBJ1-2, with D unresolved. The CDR3 totals 14 residues. Trimming left V 5 bases short and J 4 bases short, with 14 bases between. Germline lookup yields CDR1 MNHEY and CDR2 SMNVEV (reference sequence). In nucleotides, the CDR3 is TGTGCCAGCAGTCCGAACGGTTTGAGCTATGGCTACACCTTC. Residues: CASSPNGLSYGYTF.

The chain recombines TRBV27 with TRBJ2-5, with 13 bases identical to TRBD2. CDR3 length: 14 residues. Germline V gene sequence: CDR1 MNHEY, CDR2 SMNVEV (reference sequence). The V segment lost 6 bases and the J segment 5 bases; nucleotides outside the gene matches: 3. CDR3 bases: TGTGCCAGCAGCACTAGCGGGGGGGCCGAGACCCAGTACTTC. As protein: CASSTSGGAETQYF.

This chain connects TRBV7-2 to TRBJ2-7; D is unresolved. Trimming stripped 4 bases from V and 0 bases from J, with 13 bases between. The CDR3 consists of 15 residues. Looked up from germline, CDR1 is SGHTA and CDR2 is FQGNSA. The CDR3 DNA sequence: TGTGCCAGCAGCTCCCGCGCCGGGTCCTCCTACGAGCAGTACTTC. It encodes CASSSRAGSSYEQYF.

V gene TRBV15 combines with J gene TRBJ1-1; D remains ambiguous. The CDR3 contains 14 residues. Germline lookup yields CDR1 LNHNV and CDR2 YYDKDF (reference sequence). Trimming removed 5 bases at V and 0 bases at J, with 10 bases between. The CDR3 spells CATSVQRMNTEAFF. CDR3 DNA: TGTGCCACCAGCGTACAGAGAATGAACACTGAAGCTTTCTTT.

The CDR3 loop reads CASSGLTSGASDTQYF. The CDR3 DNA follows: TGTGCCAGCAGTGGCTTGACTAGCGGGGCCTCAGATACGCAGTATTTT. V is TRBV2 and J is TRBJ2-3; 11 bases are shared with TRBD2. The CDR3 loop spans 16 amino acids. V dropped 4 bases and J dropped 4; count of bases not matched to a gene: 7. Germline assignment: CDR1 SNHLY and CDR2 FYNNEI.

V usage is TRBV10-3 and J usage is TRBJ2-5, with TRBD1 as a possible D gene (5 bases). Per the germline V gene, CDR1 is ENHRY and CDR2 is SYGVKD. There are 13 residues in the CDR3. Trimming stripped 4 bases from V and 2 bases from J, with 8 bases between. The CDR3 protein is CAISGAGQETQYF. The CDR3 DNA sequence: TGTGCCATCAGTGGAGCAGGGCAAGAGACCCAGTACTTC.

The V and J genes are TRBV27 and TRBJ2-5, with 9 bases that match TRBD1. Per the germline V gene, CDR1 is MNHEY and CDR2 is SMNVEV (reference sequence). CDR3 size: 17 residues. V lost 5 bases to trimming and J lost 3 bases; unmatched junction nucleotides: 13. The CDR3 loop reads CASSPRTGVEIEETQYF. The CDR3 region has the DNA TGTGCCAGCAGTCCCCGGACAGGGGTAGAGATCGAAGAGACCCAGTACTTC.

V is TRBV7-8 and J is TRBJ2-7; the match to TRBD1 covers 10 bases. V dropped 7 bases and J dropped 2; count of bases not matched to a gene: 5. Per the germline V gene, CDR1 is SGHVS and CDR2 is FQNEAQ. CDR3 length: 14 amino acids. The CDR3 here is CASTNGQGAYEQYF. The CDR3, as DNA: TGTGCCAGCACCAATGGACAGGGGGCCTACGAGCAGTACTTC.

The rearrangement joins TRBV4-3 to TRBJ1-1; the match to TRBD1 covers 8 bases. Germline CDR1 reads LGHNA; CDR2 reads YSLEER. The CDR3 runs 17 residues. J was trimmed by 4 bases and V by 0 bases; bases with no gene match: 10. CDR3: CASSQDRRETGATEAFF. The CDR3 DNA follows: TGCGCCAGCAGCCAAGATCGAAGGGAGACAGGGGCCACTGAAGCTTTCTTT.

The CDR3: CASSLVSGGETQYF. CDR3 coding DNA: TGTGCCAGCAGCTTAGTAAGCGGGGGGGAGACCCAGTACTTC. This sequence joins TRBV7-9 and TRBJ2-5; TRBD2 matches at 9 bases. V lost 1 base, J lost 5 bases, and 2 bases stayed unmatched. This CDR3 contains 14 residues. Germline V gene lookup returns CDR1 SEHNR and CDR2 FQNEAQ (reference sequence). The full variable domain, with the rest looked up from reference TRBV7-9 and TRBJ2-5, is DTGVSQNPRHKITKRGQNVTFRCDPISEHNRLYWYRQTLGQGPEFLTYFQNEAQLEKSRLLSDRFSAERPKGSFSTLEIQRTEQGDSAMYLCASSLVSGGETQYFGPGTRLLVL.

As regards this clone: Germline is not matched at one junction end, which may reflect a read error. V usage is TRBV29-1 and J usage is TRBJ1-2, with 10 bases that match TRBD1. Germline assignment: CDR1 SQVTM and CDR2 ANQGSEA. This CDR3 is built from 13 residues. CDR3 nucleotides: TGCAGCCATGAGGGACAGGGGCTCAATGGCTACGCCTTC. Translated: CSHEGQGLNGYAF.

This sequence joins TRBV9 and TRBJ2-4, with 10 nucleotides matching TRBD2. Germline CDR1 is SGDLS and CDR2 is YYNGEE. J lost 4 bases, V lost 0 bases, and 4 bases had no gene match. This CDR3 has 16 amino acids. The CDR3 DNA is TGTGCCAGCAGCGTAGCCAGCGGGGGGGCTAAAAACATTCAGTACTTC. Translation: CASSVASGGAKNIQYF.

The chain uses TRBV11-2 and TRBJ2-1, with 7 bases identical to TRBD1. Looked up from germline, CDR1 is SGHAT and CDR2 is FQNNGV. The junction had 4 bases not matched to a gene; V was cut back by 10 bases and J by 4 bases. This CDR3 has 12 amino acids. This CDR3 reads CATGQAYNEQFF. In nucleotides, the CDR3 is TGTGCCACTGGACAGGCGTACAATGAGCAGTTCTTC.

V gene TRBV28 combines with J gene TRBJ2-7, with 9 bases that match TRBD2. CDR1 is MDHEN and CDR2 is SYDVKM in the germline V gene. The junction had 8 bases not matched to a gene; V was cut back by 7 bases and J by 1 base. The CDR3 length is 15 residues. The CDR3 coding sequence is TGTGCCAGCAAGAGGCGGGGGGGACTATCCTACGAGCAGTACTTC. Protein: CASKRRGGLSYEQYF.